Listed below are T cell receptor beta chains from one sample, sequenced in a study of blood T cell repertoires in COVID-19. The repertoire was sequenced with immunoSEQ multiplex PCR; TCRdb's copy has only in-frame clones and lacks some. This sample has 200,000 to 250,000 clones; roughly four fifths occur once, and the top ten carry 3% to 3.5%. Sequenced material: peripheral blood. The source of these receptors is a woman in her twenties or thirties who had recovered from COVID-19. Both conserved end residues are part of each CDR3. The order of the fields is V gene, D gene, J gene, CDR3 protein. A D gene is named only where the DNA matches it firmly.

TRBV5-5	NA	TRBJ1-2	CASSLAQGAGGYTF
TRBV5-4	TRBD2	TRBJ2-7	CASSLQGGPMDEQYF
TRBV9	NA	TRBJ1-4	CASSVGQGNEKLFF
TRBV11-2	TRBD2	TRBJ2-7	CASSLAPRGSGTIYEQYF
TRBV7-2	TRBD1	TRBJ2-5	CASGTGGGETQYF
TRBV6-1	NA	TRBJ1-1	CASSDRPGGAFF
TRBV2	NA	TRBJ2-1	CASSEGAGSSSNEQFF
TRBV28	NA	TRBJ2-3	CASSPGSGYHDTQYF
TRBV6-1	TRBD2	TRBJ2-3	CASSERASGGTDTQYF
TRBV6-5	TRBD1	TRBJ2-7	CASSRDSLTSYEQYF
TRBV28	NA	TRBJ1-1	CASNQINTEAFF
TRBV11-2	NA	TRBJ2-3	CASSQGSTDTQYF
TRBV18	NA	TRBJ1-1	CASSPEVGGTEAFF
TRBV24-1	NA	TRBJ2-2	CATGSTTPSAGELFF
TRBV7-3	TRBD1	TRBJ2-1	CASSPRQGSTYNEQFF
TRBV9	TRBD2	TRBJ2-3	CASSVGTRITDTQYF
TRBV7-9	TRBD1	TRBJ1-1	CASSRQGNPEAFF
TRBV7-9	NA	TRBJ2-7	CASSPPVTFYEQYF
TRBV28	NA	TRBJ1-5	CASGSTGRAPGQPQHF
TRBV28	NA	TRBJ2-7	CASSLGAGAGEQYF
TRBV5-1	NA	TRBJ2-1	CASSRAPGAGGGGYNEQFF
TRBV7-9	NA	TRBJ1-4	CASRTESTEKLFF
TRBV28	NA	TRBJ1-5	CASSSPFRAQHF
TRBV5-1	TRBD1	TRBJ1-5	CASSLGQGPNQPQHF
TRBV6-4	TRBD2	TRBJ2-3	CASSDSSSGSTDTQYF
TRBV10-3	TRBD2	TRBJ2-1	CAIRVAGVRGNEQFF
TRBV24-1	TRBD2	TRBJ2-1	CATRKGLGDNEQFF
TRBV2	NA	TRBJ2-7	CASHRDYEQYF
TRBV7-2	TRBD2	TRBJ2-3	CASSLSGTRGDTQYF
TRBV6-6	NA	TRBJ1-1	CASSPRGDNTEAFF
TRBV27	NA	TRBJ2-1	CASSLSQGRNEQFF
TRBV7-9	NA	TRBJ1-1	CASSPPGYMEAFF
TRBV10-1	TRBD1	TRBJ1-6	CASSEGTGGNSPLHF
TRBV11-2	TRBD2	TRBJ2-7	CASSLPGGQNEQYF
TRBV25-1	NA	TRBJ1-6	CASSETVSSYNSLLHF
TRBV5-1	NA	TRBJ2-5	CASSLARGGAPRETQYF
TRBV2	TRBD2	TRBJ2-1	CASSIRTGQVVSAGGDPNEQFF
TRBV5-1	NA	TRBJ1-4	CASSLAPRGTNEKLFF
TRBV28	NA	TRBJ1-1	CASSRSLNTEAFF
TRBV24-1	TRBD2	TRBJ2-5	CATSEGGTLQETQYF
TRBV27	TRBD1	TRBJ2-2	CASSLGEGTAFTGELFF
TRBV2	NA	TRBJ1-1	CASSAGMRAFF
TRBV29-1	NA	TRBJ2-5	CSVGGQYQETQYF
TRBV30	TRBD1	TRBJ1-5	CAWSVRTGKDQPQHF
TRBV5-1	TRBD2	TRBJ2-1	CASSLVASGNEQFF
TRBV27	TRBD2	TRBJ2-5	CASSLMTSGVKETQYF
TRBV27	NA	TRBJ1-4	CASSLRGGAEKLFF
TRBV4-2	TRBD2	TRBJ2-2	CASSQAGGVVTGELFF
TRBV7-6	TRBD2	TRBJ2-5	CASSPAGGLGTQYF
TRBV30	NA	TRBJ2-7	CAWSVGDEQYF
TRBV7-3	NA	TRBJ1-2	CASSLTLGGAPYGYTF
TRBV28	NA	TRBJ1-5	CASSFPDRYHDQPQHF
TRBV10-2	NA	TRBJ1-3	CASSEPRELAARNTIYF
TRBV4-1	NA	TRBJ2-7	CASSQGPGLLTRVNYEQYF